The source of this TCR beta chain is a study of shared clonotypes between healthy human individuals. Study outcomes and limitations: The sole specimen, blood, was sampled, and tissue repertoires likely differ. Clonotype sharing among donors, it was expected, would be affected by sequencing depth.

Authors' processing steps: From ImmunoSEQ came sequences covering only the junction and carrying no quality scores, so filtering differed. Data came from immunoSEQ multiplex PCR; TCRdb stores just in-frame clones and leaves some out. V and J calls and clone size are as listed in that table; D and trimming were resolved from the DNA. The sample holds about 530,000 clones, 75% to 80% seen once. Germline-derived CDR1 and CDR2 are SEHNR and FQNEAQ (reference sequence). V dropped 1 base and J dropped 4 bases, with 11 bases sitting between them. The CDR3 sequence is 14 residues long. Unsorted samples drew genomic DNA from roughly 88 million PBMCs. Remarks on this clone: Its antigen is unknown.

The sequence derives from a woman aged 40-49 years in good health. Some clones in this sample may be carry-over from other donors' samples. The material sequenced was PBMCs. This sequence joins TRBV7-9 and TRBJ2-7; maybe TRBD2 (5 bases). CDR3 DNA: TGTGCCAGCAGCTTAGAAGGGCGACTATACGAGCAGTACTTC. Residues: CASSLEGRLYEQYF.